Reported below is one T cell receptor beta chain. The antigen is undetermined. This sample is drawn from a study of cytomegalovirus exposure and HLA in healthy donors. Study-level points and caveats: Listed as cytomegalovirus-associated were 164 TCR beta chains. In vitro assays verified that a few CMV-associated chains recognized CMV antigens specifically. Among TCR sequences, most were rare, though some public TCRs appeared in many donors.

Donors came from a validation cohort of some 130 subjects, distinct from the first 666-subject cohort. Assay used: immunoSEQ multiplex PCR; TCRdb lists only in-frame clones, some missing. This table holds some 120,000 clones, roughly 90% found once. This receptor was taken from a man under 40 in good health and CMV-seronegative. Sequenced sample: PBMCs.

CDR3 sequence: CASSPHSMSGRNTGELFF. The CDR3 DNA follows: TGTGCCAGCAGCCCCCATAGTATGAGCGGAAGGAACACCGGGGAGCTGTTTTTT. The chain has TRBV7-2 and TRBJ2-2, with D possibly TRBD2 on 5 matching bases. Per germline, CDR1 SGHTA and CDR2 FQGNSA. V dropped 5 bases and J dropped 1 base, with 20 bases sitting between them. The CDR3 contains 18 residues.